The source of this T cell receptor (beta chain) is a study of naive and memory T cell subsets. In germline, CDR1 is MDHEN, CDR2 SYDVKM. Trimming removed 2 bases at V and 5 bases at J, with 7 bases between. CDR3 length equals 13 residues. Findings and caveats of the study: Over 90% of naive TCR sequences appeared only once, unlike memory subsets. Clonotypes here are unpaired alpha or beta chain sequences. Possibly reflecting memory cells re-expressing CD45RA, a few larger clonotypes occurred in naive repertoires, especially CD8.

Two oligonucleotides, mixed equimolar, formed the beta constant-region primer covering TRBC1 and TRBC2. Nested alpha and beta constant-region primers with the SP2 primer drove four PCR rounds on ligated cDNA. A 12-nucleotide UMI and the SP2 primer were added to the cDNA 3' end by oligonucleotide ligation. TCRdb called the UMI-ligation and nested PCR reads again in MiXCR, with one record for every CDR3 protein. The sample lists over 130,000 distinct CDR3 sequences, under 25% occurring once. A remark on this clonotype: What it recognizes is unknown.

Cells stained for CD3, CD4, CD8, CD45RA and CD27 were sorted into four subsets. The rearrangement links TRBV28 to TRBJ1-5; D call uncertain. This receptor was obtained from a human donor in good health. Sequencing input: naive CD8+ T cells from blood. The CDR3 region has the DNA TGTGCCAGCAGTTTAACTCTCGATCAGCCCCAGCATTTT. This codes for CASSLTLDQPQHF.